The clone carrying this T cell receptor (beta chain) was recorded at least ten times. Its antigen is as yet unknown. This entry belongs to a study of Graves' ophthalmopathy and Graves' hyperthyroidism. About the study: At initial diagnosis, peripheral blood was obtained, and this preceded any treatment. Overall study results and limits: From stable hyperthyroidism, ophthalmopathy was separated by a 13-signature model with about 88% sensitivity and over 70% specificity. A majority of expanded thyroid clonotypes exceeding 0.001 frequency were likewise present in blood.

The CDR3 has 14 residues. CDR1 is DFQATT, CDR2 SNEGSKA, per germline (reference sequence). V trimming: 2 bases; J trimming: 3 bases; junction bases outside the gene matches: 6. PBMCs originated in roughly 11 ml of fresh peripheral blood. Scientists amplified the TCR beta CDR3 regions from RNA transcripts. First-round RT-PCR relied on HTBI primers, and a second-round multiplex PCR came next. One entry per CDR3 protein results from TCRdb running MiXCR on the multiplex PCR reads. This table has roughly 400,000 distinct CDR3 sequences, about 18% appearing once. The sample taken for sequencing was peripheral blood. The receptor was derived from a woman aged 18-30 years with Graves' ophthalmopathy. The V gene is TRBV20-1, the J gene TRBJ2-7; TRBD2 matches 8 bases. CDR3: CSARFGLAGYEQYF. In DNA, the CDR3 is TGCAGTGCTAGATTCGGTCTAGCGGGCTACGAGCAGTACTTC.